This TCR beta chain was sequenced for a study of blood T cell repertoires in COVID-19. Study background: Spain, Italy and the United States supplied samples that represented acute and convalescent COVID-19. In each case, the material was cDNA or gDNA derived from T cells, B-cell-depleted T cells, or PBMCs.

The germline V and J ends were trimmed by 5 bases and 4 bases, with 18 bases remaining between them. Germline CDR1 is WSHSY and CDR2 is SAAADI. The CDR3 runs 17 residues. Per the original methods: Estimated nucleated cell counts came from reference gene primer amplification. Produced via immunoSEQ multiplex PCR; TCRdb's table is partial and in-frame only. V, J and clone size derive from that table, while D and trimming were established from the DNA sequence. The repertoire consists of around 47,000 clones, with under 90% occurring once and the leading ten covering roughly two fifths. The clonotype originates from a human donor in a cohort sampled during active COVID-19. The chain joins TRBV10-2 to TRBJ1-6; D perhaps matches TRBD1 (6 bases). Sequencing input: peripheral blood. The CDR3 here is CASSPHSTRGYNSPLHF. The DNA of the CDR3 is TGCGCCAGCAGTCCACACAGTACCAGGGGTTATAATTCACCCCTCCACTTT.